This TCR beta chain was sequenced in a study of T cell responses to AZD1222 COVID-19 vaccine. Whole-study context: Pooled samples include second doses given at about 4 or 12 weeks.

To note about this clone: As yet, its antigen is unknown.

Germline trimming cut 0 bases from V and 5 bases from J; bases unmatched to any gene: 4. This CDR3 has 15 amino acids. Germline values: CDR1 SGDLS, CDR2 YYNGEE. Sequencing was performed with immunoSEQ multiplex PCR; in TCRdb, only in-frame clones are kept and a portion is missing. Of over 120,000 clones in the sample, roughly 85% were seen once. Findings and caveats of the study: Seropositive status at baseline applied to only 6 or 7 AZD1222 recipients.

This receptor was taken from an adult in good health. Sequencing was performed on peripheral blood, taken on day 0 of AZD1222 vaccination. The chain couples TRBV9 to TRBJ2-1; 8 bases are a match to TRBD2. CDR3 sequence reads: CASSVAGGTHNEQFF. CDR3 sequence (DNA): TGTGCCAGCAGCGTAGCGGGGGGGACACACAATGAGCAGTTCTTC.